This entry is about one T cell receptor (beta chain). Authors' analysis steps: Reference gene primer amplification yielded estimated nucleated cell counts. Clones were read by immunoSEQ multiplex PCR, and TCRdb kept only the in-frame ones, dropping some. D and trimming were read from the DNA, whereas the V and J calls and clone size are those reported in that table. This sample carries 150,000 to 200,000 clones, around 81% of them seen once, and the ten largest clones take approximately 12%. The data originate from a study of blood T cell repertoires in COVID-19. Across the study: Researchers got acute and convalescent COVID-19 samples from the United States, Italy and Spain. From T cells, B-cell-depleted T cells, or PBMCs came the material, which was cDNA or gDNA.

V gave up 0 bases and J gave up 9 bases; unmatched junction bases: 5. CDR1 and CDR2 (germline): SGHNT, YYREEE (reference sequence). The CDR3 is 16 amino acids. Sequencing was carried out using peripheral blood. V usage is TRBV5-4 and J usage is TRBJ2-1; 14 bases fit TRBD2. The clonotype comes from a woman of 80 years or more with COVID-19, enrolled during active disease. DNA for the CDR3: TGTGCCAGCAGCTTGGCGGGGGGACTAGCGGGAGTTGAGCAGTTCTTC. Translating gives CASSLAGGLAGVEQFF.